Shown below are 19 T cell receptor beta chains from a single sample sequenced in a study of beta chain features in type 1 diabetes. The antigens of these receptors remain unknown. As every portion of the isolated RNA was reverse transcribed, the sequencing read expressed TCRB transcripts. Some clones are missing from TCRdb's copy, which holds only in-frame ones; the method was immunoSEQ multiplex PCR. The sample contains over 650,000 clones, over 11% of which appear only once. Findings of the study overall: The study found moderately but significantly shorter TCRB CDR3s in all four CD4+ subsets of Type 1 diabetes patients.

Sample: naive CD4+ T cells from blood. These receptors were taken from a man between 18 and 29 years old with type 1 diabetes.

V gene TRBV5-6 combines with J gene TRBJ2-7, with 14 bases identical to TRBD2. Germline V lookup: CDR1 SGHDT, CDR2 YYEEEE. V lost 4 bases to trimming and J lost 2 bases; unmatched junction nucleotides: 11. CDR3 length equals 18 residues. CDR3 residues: CASSLRPGTSGRTYEQYF. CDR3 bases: TGTGCCAGCAGCCTACGTCCCGGGACTAGCGGGAGAACCTACGAGCAGTACTTC.

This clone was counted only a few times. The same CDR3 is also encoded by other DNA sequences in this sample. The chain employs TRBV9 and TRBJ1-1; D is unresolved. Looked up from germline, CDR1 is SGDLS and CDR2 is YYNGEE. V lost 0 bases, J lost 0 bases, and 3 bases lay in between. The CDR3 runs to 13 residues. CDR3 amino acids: CASSVAVNTEAFF. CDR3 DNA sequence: TGTGCCAGCAGCGTAGCAGTGAACACTGAAGCTTTCTTT. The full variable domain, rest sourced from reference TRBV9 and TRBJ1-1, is DSGVTQTPKHLITATGQRVTLRCSPRSGDLSVYWYQQSLDQGLQFLIQYYNGEERAKGNILERFSAQQFPDLHSELNLSSLELGDSALYFCASSVAVNTEAFFGQGTRLTVV.

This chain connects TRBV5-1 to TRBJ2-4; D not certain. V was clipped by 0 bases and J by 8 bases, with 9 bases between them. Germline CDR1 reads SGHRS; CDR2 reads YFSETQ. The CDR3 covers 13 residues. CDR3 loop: CASSLVPEHIQYF. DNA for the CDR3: TGCGCCAGCAGCTTGGTGCCCGAACACATTCAGTACTTC.

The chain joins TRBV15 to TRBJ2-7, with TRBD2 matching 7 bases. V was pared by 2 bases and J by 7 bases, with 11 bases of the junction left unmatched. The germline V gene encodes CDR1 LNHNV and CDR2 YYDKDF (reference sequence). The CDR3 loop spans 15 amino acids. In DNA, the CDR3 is TGTGCCACCAGCAGAAACAGGCAAGACGGGAGGGAGCAGTACTTC. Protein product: CATSRNRQDGREQYF.

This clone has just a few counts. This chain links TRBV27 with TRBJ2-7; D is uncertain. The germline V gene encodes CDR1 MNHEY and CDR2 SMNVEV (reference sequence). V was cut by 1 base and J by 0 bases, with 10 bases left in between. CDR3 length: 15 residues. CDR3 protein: CASSLFGGNSYEQYF. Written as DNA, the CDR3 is TGTGCCAGCAGTTTATTCGGCGGCAACTCCTACGAGCAGTACTTC.

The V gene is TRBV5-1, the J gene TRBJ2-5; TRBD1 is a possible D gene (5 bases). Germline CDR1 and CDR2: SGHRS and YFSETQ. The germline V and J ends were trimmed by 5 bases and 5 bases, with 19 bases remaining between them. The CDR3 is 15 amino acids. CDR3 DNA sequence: TGCGCCAGCAGTACCGGCGGTAGGGGAAGGGAGACCCAGTACTTC. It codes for CASSTGGRGRETQYF.

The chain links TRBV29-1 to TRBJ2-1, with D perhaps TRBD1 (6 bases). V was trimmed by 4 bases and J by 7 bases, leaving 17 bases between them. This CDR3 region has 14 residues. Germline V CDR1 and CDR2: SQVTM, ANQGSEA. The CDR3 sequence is CSVVRGMSANEQFF. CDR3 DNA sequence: TGCAGCGTTGTAAGGGGGATGTCCGCTAATGAGCAGTTCTTC.

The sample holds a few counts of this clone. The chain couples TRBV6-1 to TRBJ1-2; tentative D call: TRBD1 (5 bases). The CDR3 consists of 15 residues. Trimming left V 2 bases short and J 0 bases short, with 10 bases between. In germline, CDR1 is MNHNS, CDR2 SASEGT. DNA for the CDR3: TGTGCCAGCAGTGAATGGGGACCCTCTAACTATGGCTACACCTTC. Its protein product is CASSEWGPSNYGYTF.

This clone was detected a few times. The CDR3 bases are TGTGCCTGGAGTCATCCAATGGGTGGCTACACCTTC. Its protein product is CAWSHPMGGYTF. The chain has TRBV30 and TRBJ1-2; D ambiguous. Germline V gene lookup returns CDR1 GTSNPN and CDR2 SVGIG (reference sequence). Trimming removed 2 bases from V and 7 bases from J, with 11 bases in between. The CDR3 consists of 12 residues.

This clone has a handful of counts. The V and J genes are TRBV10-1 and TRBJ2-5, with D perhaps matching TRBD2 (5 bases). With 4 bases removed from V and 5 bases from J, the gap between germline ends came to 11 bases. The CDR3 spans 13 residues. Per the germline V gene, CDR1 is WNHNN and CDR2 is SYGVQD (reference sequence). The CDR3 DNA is TGCGCCAGCAGTGTAGGGAGTGCGGAGACCCAGTACTTC. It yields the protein CASSVGSAETQYF.

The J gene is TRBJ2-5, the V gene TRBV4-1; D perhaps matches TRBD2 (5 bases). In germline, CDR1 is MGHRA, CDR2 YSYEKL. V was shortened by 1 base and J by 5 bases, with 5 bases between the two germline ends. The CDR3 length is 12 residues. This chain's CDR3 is CASSQGRETQYF. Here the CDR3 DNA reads TGCGCCAGCAGCCAAGGGAGGGAGACCCAGTACTTC.

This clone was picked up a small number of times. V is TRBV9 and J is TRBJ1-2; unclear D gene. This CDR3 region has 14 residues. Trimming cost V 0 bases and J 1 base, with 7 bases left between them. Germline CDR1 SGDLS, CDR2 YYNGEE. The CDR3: CASSVDIGNYGYTF. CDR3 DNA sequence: TGTGCCAGCAGCGTAGACATAGGTAACTATGGCTACACCTTC.

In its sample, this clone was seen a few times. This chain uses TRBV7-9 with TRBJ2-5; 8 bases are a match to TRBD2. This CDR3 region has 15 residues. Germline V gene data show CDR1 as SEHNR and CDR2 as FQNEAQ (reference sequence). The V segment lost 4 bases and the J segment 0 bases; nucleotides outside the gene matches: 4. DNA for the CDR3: TGTGCCAGCAGCTATATAGCGGGGCACCAAGAGACCCAGTACTTC. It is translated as CASSYIAGHQETQYF. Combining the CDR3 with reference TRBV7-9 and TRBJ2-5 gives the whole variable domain DTGVSQNPRHKITKRGQNVTFRCDPISEHNRLYWYRQTLGQGPEFLTYFQNEAQLEKSRLLSDRFSAERPKGSFSTLEIQRTEQGDSAMYLCASSYIAGHQETQYFGPGTRLLVL.

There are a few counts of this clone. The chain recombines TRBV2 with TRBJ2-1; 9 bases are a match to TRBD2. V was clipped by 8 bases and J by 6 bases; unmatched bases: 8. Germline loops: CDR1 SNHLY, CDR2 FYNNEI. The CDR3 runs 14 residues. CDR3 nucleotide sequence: TGTGCCAGCCTTATAGCGGGAGACCGCAATGAGCAGTTCTTC. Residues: CASLIAGDRNEQFF.

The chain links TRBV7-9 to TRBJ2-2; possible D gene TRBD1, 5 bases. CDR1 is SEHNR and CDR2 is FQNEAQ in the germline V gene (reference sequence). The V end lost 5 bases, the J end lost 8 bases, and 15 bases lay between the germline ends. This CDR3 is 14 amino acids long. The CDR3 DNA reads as TGTGCCAGCAGCCCTCAGGGATCTGCTGGGGAGCTGTTTTTT. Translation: CASSPQGSAGELFF.

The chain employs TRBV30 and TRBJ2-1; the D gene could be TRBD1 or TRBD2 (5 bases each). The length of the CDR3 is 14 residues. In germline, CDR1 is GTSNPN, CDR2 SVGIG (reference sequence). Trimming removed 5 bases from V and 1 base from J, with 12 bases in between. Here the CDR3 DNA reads TGTGCCTGGGGGGCGGGCGGTTCCTACAATGAGCAGTTCTTC. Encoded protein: CAWGAGGSYNEQFF.

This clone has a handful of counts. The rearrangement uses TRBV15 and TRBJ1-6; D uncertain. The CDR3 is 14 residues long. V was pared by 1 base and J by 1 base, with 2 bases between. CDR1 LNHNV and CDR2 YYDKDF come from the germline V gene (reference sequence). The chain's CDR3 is CATSRVSYNSPLHF. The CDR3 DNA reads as TGTGCCACCAGCAGAGTTTCCTATAATTCACCCCTCCACTTT.

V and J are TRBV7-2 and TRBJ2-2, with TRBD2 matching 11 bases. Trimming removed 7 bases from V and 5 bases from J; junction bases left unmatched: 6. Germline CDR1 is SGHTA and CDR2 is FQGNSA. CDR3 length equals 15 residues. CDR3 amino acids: CASTTSGGITGELFF. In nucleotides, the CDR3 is TGTGCCAGCACCACTAGCGGGGGAATTACCGGGGAGCTGTTTTTT.

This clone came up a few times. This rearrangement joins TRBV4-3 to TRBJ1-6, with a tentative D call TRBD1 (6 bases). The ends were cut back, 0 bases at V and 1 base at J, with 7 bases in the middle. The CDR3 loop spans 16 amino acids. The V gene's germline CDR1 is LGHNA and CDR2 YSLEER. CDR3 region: CASSQEGGSYNSPLHF. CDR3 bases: TGCGCCAGCAGCCAAGAAGGGGGTTCCTATAATTCACCCCTCCACTTT.